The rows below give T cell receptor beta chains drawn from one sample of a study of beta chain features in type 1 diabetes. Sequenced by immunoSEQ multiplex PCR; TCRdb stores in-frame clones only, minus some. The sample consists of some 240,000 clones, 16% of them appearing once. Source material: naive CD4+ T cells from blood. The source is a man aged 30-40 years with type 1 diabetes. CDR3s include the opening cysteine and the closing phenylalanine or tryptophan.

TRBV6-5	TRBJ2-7	CASKPGLAGDEQYF
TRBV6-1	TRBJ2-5	CASSLRTEYQETQYF
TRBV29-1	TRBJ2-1	CSVGAQGQGSYNEQFF
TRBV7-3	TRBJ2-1	CASSPPGLAGINEQFF
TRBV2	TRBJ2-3	CASKAGSTDTQYF
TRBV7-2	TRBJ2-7	CASSLRLAGAEQYF
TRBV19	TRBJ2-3	CASKVGANEDTQYF
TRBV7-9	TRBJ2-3	CASSLERLIGYTDTQYF
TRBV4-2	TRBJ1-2	CASSQGLGGVYGYTF
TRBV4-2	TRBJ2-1	CASSRQGPSSYNEQFF
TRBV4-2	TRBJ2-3	CASSPSGRTSGSTDTQYF
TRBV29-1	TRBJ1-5	CSVVLGLDQPQHF
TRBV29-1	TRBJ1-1	CSVVTGRNTEAFF
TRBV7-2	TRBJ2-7	CASSVSGGLAGGSYEQYF
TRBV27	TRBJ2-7	CASSLIRGPREQYF
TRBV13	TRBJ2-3	CASSLDPRGDTQYF
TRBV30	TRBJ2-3	CAWSVTQGTQYF
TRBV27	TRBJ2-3	CASSTQGTSRSTDTQYF
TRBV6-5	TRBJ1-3	CASMKWGSGNTIYF
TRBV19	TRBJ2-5	CASTDSGTSGQETQYF
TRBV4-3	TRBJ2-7	CASSQGEGGYEQYF
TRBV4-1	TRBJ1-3	CASSPLPSSGNTIYF
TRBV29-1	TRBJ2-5	CSVEKGWTPETQYF
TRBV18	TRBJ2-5	CASSARETQYF
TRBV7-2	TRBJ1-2	CASSLGGSQGYGYTF
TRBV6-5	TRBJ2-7	CASSYSGSGWGEQYF
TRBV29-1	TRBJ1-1	CSAAGRVTEAFF
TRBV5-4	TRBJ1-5	CASSKGQHEPQHF
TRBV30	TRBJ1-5	CAWSVGEGNQPQHF
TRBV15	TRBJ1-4	CATSNRTGIGEKLFF
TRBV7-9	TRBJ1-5	CASSDRTGDSNQPQHF
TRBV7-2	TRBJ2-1	CASSQTHNSYNEQFF
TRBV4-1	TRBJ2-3	CASSQSGQGADTQYF